One T cell receptor beta chain is described in this entry. The target antigen is unknown. This specimen comes from a study of long-term antiretroviral therapy in people with HIV. Findings and caveats of the study: It was observed that HIV repertoires exhibited narrower CDR3 length ranges than controls.

At survey level, the immunoSEQ assay was run in its v3.0 version. Profiling relied on immunoSEQ multiplex PCR, and the TCRdb table lists in-frame clones only, not all of them. The sample contains tens of thousands of clones, roughly three quarters of which appear only once. This CDR3 is built from 15 residues. Germline V gene sequence: CDR1 SGHRS, CDR2 YFSETQ. Trimming cost V 7 bases and J 2 bases; bases outside gene matches: 9. This chain connects TRBV5-1 to TRBJ2-5, with 9 bases identical to TRBD2. This clonotype originated in a woman aged 50 to 60 with HIV. The sequencing here drew on unsorted PBMCs, taken 3.1 years after starting antiretroviral therapy. Here the CDR3 DNA reads TGCGCCAGCGCGGTAAGCGGGGGGATTCAAGAGACCCAGTACTTC. Translated: CASAVSGGIQETQYF. Full variable domain (remainder filled in from reference TRBV5-1 and TRBJ2-5): KAGVTQTPRYLIKTRGQQVTLSCSPISGHRSVSWYQQTPGQGLQFLFEYFSETQRNKGNFPGRFSGRQFSNSRSEMNVSTLELGDSALYLCASAVSGGIQETQYFGPGTRLLVL.